This entry concerns a single T cell receptor (beta chain). Its specificity is unknown. This sample was taken from a study of blood T cells in healthy people across ages. The study, taken as a whole, reports: Possibly, changes in expanded clonotypes were confounded because donor CMV status was unknown. Diversity of TCR beta per million T cells declined in a roughly linear way with age. A greater number of naive CD4+ cells and higher diversity distinguished long-lived donors from aged donors.

Using a J-beta primer mix together with a sample-barcoded 5' primer, a second PCR was run for roughly 7 to 11 cycles. Each CDR3 protein gets one entry after TCRdb re-called the 5' RACE reads with MiXCR. This sample carries a few hundred thousand distinct CDR3 sequences, over 45% of them seen once, and the ten largest clones take over 40%. Germline CDR1 MGHRA, CDR2 YSYEKL. V dropped 0 bases and J dropped 2 bases, with 8 bases sitting between them. This CDR3 comprises 16 residues. Healthy individuals of Caucasian origin from Russia, aged about 6 to 95, served as donors. The chain has TRBV4-1 and TRBJ2-6; tentatively, D is TRBD1 or TRBD2 (5 bases each). What was sequenced was blood. The receptor was derived from a man aged 60-69 years in good health. CDR3 amino acids: CASSQDMGAGANVLTF. CDR3 sequence (DNA): TGCGCCAGCAGCCAAGATATGGGGGCTGGGGCCAACGTCCTGACTTTC.